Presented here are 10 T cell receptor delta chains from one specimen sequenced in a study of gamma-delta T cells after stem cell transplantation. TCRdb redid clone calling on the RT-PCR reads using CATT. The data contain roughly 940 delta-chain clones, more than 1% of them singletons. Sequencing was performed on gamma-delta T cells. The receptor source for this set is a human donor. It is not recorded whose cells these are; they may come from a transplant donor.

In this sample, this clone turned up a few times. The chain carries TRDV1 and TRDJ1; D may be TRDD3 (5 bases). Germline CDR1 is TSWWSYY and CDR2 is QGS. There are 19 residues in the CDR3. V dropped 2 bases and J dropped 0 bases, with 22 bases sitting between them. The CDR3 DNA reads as TGTGCTCTTGGGGAATGGGCTGAGTCGGGGGGCCGGTACACCGATAAACTCATCTTT. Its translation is CALGEWAESGGRYTDKLIF.

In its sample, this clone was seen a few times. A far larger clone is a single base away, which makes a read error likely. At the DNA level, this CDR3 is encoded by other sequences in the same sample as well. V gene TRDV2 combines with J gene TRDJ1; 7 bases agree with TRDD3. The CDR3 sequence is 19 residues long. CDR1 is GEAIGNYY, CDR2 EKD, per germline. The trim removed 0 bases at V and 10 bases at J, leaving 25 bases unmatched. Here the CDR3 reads CACDTIGAVLGDPPARLIF. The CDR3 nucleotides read TGTGCCTGTGACACCATTGGAGCCGTCTTGGGGGACCCCCCGGCTAGACTCATCTTT.

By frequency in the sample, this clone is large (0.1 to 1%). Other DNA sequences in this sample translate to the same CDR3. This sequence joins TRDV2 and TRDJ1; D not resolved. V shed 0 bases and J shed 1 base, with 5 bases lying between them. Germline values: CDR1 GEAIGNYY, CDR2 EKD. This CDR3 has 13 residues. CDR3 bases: TGTGCCTGTGACACCGAGCTCACCGATAAACTCATCTTT. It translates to CACDTELTDKLIF.

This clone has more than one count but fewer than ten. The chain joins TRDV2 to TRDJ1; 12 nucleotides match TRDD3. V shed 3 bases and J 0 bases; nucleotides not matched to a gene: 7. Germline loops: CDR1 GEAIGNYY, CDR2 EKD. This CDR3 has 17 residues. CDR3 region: CACDLLGDTGYTDKLIF. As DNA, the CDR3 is TGTGCCTGTGACTTACTGGGGGATACTGGTTACACCGATAAACTCATCTTT.

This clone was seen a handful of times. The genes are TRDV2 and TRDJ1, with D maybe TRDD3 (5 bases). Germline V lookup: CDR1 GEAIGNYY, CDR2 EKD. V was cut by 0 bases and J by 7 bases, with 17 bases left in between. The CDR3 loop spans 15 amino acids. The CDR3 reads CACDTVGDTVGKLIF. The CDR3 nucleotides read TGTGCCTGTGACACCGTAGGGGACACCGTTGGTAAACTCATCTTT.

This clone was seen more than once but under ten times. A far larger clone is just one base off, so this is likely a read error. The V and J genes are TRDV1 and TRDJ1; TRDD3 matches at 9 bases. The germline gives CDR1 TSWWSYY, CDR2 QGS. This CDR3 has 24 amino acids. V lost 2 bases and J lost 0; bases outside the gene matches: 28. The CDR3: CALGERRSSRSLLTGGKYTDKLIF. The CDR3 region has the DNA TGTGCTCTTGGGGAAAGGCGTTCCTCACGGTCCCTCCTTACTGGGGGAAAGTACACCGATAAACTCATCTTT.

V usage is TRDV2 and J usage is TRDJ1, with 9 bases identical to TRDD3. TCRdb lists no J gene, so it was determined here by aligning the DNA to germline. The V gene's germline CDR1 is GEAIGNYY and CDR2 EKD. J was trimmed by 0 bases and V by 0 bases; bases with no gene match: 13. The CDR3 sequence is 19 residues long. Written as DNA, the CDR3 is TGTGCCTGTGACACCGTTGGGGGACTGGGGGAGTCGTACACCGATAAACTCATCTTT. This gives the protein CACDTVGGLGESYTDKLIF.

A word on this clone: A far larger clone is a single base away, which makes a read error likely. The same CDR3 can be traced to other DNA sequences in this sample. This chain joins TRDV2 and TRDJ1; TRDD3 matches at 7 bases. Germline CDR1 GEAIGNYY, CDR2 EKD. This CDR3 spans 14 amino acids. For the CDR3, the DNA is TGCGCCTGTGACCGCCTGGGGGACACCGATAAACTCATCTTT. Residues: CACDRLGDTDKLIF.

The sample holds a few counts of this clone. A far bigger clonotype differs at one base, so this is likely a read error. The CDR3 sequence: CAFVGAVTFVFNSLPIQDTDKLIF. CDR3 DNA: TGTGCCTTTGTGGGGGCCGTTACCTTTGTCTTCAATTCACTCCCAATTCAGGACACCGATAAACTCATCTTT. The chain combines TRDV3 with TRDJ1; tentative D call: TRDD3 (6 bases). The CDR3 extends over 24 amino acids. Trimming stripped 2 bases from V and 0 bases from J, with 43 bases between. Germline V gives CDR1 TVYSNPD, CDR2 GDNSRS (reference sequence).

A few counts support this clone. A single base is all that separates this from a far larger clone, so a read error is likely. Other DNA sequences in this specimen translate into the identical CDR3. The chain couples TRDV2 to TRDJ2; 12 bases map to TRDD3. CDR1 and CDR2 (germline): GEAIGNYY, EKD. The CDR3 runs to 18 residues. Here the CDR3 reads CACDTILGDTSLTAQLFF. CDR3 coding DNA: TGTGCCTGTGACACGATTCTGGGGGATACGTCCTTGACGGCACAACTCTTCTTT.